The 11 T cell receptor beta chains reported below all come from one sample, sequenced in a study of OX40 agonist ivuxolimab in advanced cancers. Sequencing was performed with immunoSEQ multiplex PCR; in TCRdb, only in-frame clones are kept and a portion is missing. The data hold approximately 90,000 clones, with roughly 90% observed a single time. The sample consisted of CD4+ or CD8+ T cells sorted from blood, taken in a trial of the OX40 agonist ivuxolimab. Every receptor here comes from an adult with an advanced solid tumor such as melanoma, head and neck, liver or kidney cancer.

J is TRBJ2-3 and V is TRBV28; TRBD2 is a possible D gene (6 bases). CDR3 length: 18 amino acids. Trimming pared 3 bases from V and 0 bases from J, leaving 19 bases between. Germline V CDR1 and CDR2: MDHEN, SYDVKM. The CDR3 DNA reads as TGTGCCAGCAGTTTGTTGAAAACTAGCTCACCTAGCACAGATACGCAGTATTTT. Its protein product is CASSLLKTSSPSTDTQYF.

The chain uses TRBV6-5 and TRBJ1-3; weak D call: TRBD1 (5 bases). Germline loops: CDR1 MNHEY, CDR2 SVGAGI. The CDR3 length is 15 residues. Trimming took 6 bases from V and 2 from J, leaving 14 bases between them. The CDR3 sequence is CASSDSGGTGNTIYF. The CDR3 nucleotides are TGTGCCAGCAGCGACAGTGGGGGAACTGGAAACACCATATATTTT.

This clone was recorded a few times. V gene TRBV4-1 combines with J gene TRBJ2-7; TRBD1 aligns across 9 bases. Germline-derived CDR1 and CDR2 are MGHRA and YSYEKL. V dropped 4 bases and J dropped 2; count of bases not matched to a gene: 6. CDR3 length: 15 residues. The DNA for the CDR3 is TGCGCCAGCAGCCCGGACAGGGGCCCTACCTACGAGCAGTACTTC. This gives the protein CASSPDRGPTYEQYF.

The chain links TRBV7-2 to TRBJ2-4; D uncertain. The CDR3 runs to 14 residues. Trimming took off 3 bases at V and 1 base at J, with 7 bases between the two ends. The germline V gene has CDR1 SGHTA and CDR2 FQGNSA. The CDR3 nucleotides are TGTGCCAGCAGCTTGGGTGGGGCCAAAAACATTCAGTACTTC. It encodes CASSLGGAKNIQYF.

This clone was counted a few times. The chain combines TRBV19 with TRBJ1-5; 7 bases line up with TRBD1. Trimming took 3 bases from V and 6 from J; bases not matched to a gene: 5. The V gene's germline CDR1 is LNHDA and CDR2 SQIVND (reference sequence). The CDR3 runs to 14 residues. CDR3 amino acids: CASSMEGAGQPQHF. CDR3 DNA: TGTGCCAGTAGTATGGAGGGGGCGGGTCAGCCCCAGCATTTT.

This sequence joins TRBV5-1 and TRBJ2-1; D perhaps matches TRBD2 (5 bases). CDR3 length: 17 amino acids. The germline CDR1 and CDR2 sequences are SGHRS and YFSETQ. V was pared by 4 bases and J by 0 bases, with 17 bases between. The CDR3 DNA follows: TGCGCCAGCAGCAAAGACCCGACTATGAGCTCCTACAATGAGCAGTTCTTC. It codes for CASSKDPTMSSYNEQFF.

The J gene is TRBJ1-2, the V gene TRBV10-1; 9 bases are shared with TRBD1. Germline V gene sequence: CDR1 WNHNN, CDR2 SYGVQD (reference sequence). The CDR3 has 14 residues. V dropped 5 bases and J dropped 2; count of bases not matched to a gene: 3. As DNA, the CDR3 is TGCGCCAGCAGTCCCGGGACAGGGAACTATGGCTACACCTTC. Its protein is CASSPGTGNYGYTF.

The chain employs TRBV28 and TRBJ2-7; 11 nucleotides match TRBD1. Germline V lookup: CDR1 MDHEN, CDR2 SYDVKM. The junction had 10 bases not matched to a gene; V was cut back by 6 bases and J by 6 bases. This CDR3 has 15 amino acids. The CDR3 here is CASSLDRGRRGEQYF. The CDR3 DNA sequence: TGTGCCAGCAGCTTGGACAGGGGGCGTCGGGGCGAGCAGTACTTC.

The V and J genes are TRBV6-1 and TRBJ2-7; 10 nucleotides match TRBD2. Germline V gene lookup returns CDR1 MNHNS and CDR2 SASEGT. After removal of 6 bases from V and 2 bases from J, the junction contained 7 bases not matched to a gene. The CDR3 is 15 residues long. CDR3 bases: TGTGCCAGCAGCCGAAAAGCGGGAGGGACCTACGAGCAGTACTTC. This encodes CASSRKAGGTYEQYF.

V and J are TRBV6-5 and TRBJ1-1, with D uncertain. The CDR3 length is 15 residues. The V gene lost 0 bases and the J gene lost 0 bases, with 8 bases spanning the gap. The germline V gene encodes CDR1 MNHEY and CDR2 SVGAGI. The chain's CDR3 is CASSYSARLNTEAFF. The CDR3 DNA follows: TGTGCCAGCAGTTACTCGGCCAGACTGAACACTGAAGCTTTCTTT.

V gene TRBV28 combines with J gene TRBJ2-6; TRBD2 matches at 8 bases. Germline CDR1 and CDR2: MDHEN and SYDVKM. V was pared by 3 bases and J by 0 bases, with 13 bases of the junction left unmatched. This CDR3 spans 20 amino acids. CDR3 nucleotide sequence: TGTGCCAGCAGTTTTCCCTCCTCACTAGCGGCCCCCTCTGGGGCCAACGTCCTGACTTTC. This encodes CASSFPSSLAAPSGANVLTF.